Shown below are 26 T cell receptor beta chains from a single sample sequenced in a study of blood T cell repertoires in COVID-19. Using immunoSEQ multiplex PCR, the repertoire was profiled, and TCRdb retains in-frame clones only, with some absent. The profile shows 270,000 or so clones, approximately 81% of them singletons. The specimen sequenced was peripheral blood. All receptors come from a woman between 18 and 29 years old with acute or convalescent COVID-19.

V and J are TRBV11-2 and TRBJ1-1, with 8 bases lining up with TRBD1. This CDR3 comprises 13 residues. Germline V gene lookup returns CDR1 SGHAT and CDR2 FQNNGV. V shed 4 bases, J shed 10 bases, and the junction held 8 bases outside the gene matches. Here the CDR3 reads CASSSDRGGGAFF. In DNA, the CDR3 is TGTGCCAGCAGCTCCGACAGGGGCGGAGGAGCTTTCTTT.

The chain links TRBV10-3 to TRBJ2-1; TRBD2 aligns across 10 bases. The ends lost 3 bases at V and 8 bases at J; junction bases unmatched: 7. CDR3 length: 15 residues. Germline V lookup: CDR1 ENHRY, CDR2 SYGVKD. CDR3 amino acids: CAISDWVLAGDEQFF. The CDR3 nucleotides are TGTGCCATCAGTGACTGGGTGCTAGCGGGAGATGAGCAGTTCTTC.

The rearrangement uses TRBV6-5 and TRBJ2-7; 9 bases fit TRBD1. This CDR3 has 15 amino acids. The V gene's germline CDR1 is MNHEY and CDR2 SVGAGI. V shed 6 bases, J shed 5 bases, and the junction held 11 bases outside the gene matches. The CDR3 DNA follows: TGTGCCAGCAGCGCTCTGACAGGGGGTCTCAACGAGCAGTACTTC. It encodes CASSALTGGLNEQYF.

CDR3 coding DNA: TGTGCCAGCAGTCTCCGGGGCGCAAACAGGGCCCCTTCCTATGGCTACACCTTC. It encodes CASSLRGANRAPSYGYTF. The chain links TRBV28 to TRBJ1-2, with D tentatively TRBD1 (6 bases). The CDR3 spans 18 residues. From germline, CDR1 is MDHEN and CDR2 SYDVKM. Trimming left V 5 bases short and J 4 bases short, with 26 bases between.

The rearrangement uses TRBV9 and TRBJ1-3, with D tentatively TRBD1 (5 bases). CDR3 length: 17 amino acids. Germline values: CDR1 SGDLS, CDR2 YYNGEE. V was trimmed by 2 bases and J by 2 bases, leaving 17 bases between them. The CDR3 sequence is CASSVKGTGEAGNTIYF. The CDR3 coding sequence is TGTGCCAGCAGCGTCAAGGGGACGGGGGAGGCTGGAAACACCATATATTTT.

The chain recombines TRBV2 with TRBJ1-5; TRBD1 is a possible D gene (6 bases). There are 13 residues in the CDR3. CDR1 and CDR2 from the germline V gene are SNHLY and FYNNEI. The V end lost 7 bases, the J end lost 4 bases, and 11 bases lay between the germline ends. The CDR3 DNA sequence: TGTGCCAGCAAGGACAGACAAAATCAGCCCCAGCATTTT. It yields the protein CASKDRQNQPQHF.

The chain couples TRBV27 to TRBJ2-7; D uncertain. This CDR3 spans 15 amino acids. Trimming pared 1 base from V and 2 bases from J, leaving 12 bases between. Germline-derived CDR1 and CDR2 are MNHEY and SMNVEV (reference sequence). The CDR3 is CASSLWAVFPYEQYF. CDR3 sequence (DNA): TGTGCCAGCAGTTTATGGGCAGTCTTCCCCTACGAGCAGTACTTC.

The chain is built from TRBV19 and TRBJ2-1; 12 nucleotides line up with TRBD2. V dropped 7 bases and J dropped 7; count of bases not matched to a gene: 14. The CDR3 loop spans 17 amino acids. Germline CDR1 is LNHDA and CDR2 is SQIVND (reference sequence). DNA for the CDR3: TGTGCCAGTACCACCACCTGGGCTAGCGGGAGGGTGAATGAGCAGTTCTTC. Translating it yields CASTTTWASGRVNEQFF.

J is TRBJ2-7 and V is TRBV5-4; 7 nucleotides line up with TRBD2. Germline CDR1 reads SGHNT; CDR2 reads YYREEE (reference sequence). With V trimmed by 2 bases and J by 2 bases, 4 bases remained unmatched. The CDR3 runs to 14 residues. CDR3 in DNA: TGTGCCAGCAGCTTTGGGGGGGTGGCCTACGAGCAGTACTTC. Its protein is CASSFGGVAYEQYF.

The chain employs TRBV9 and TRBJ1-2; 8 bases agree with TRBD1. From germline, CDR1 is SGDLS and CDR2 YYNGEE. Unmatched junction bases numbered 8, after V lost 3 bases and J lost 4 bases. The length of the CDR3 is 15 residues. The CDR3 nucleotides read TGTGCCAGCAGCGCGCCATCGGGACAGGCCTATGGCTACACCTTC. Its protein product is CASSAPSGQAYGYTF.

V gene TRBV9 combines with J gene TRBJ2-1; the match to TRBD2 covers 14 bases. CDR3 length: 19 residues. V trimming: 4 bases; J trimming: 0 bases; junction bases outside the gene matches: 9. Germline CDR1 is SGDLS and CDR2 is YYNGEE. In DNA form, the CDR3 reads TGTGCCAGCAGCCCACGGACTAGCGGGAGGACGAGCTCCTACAATGAGCAGTTCTTC. As protein: CASSPRTSGRTSSYNEQFF. The variable domain in full, with the rest retrieved from reference TRBV9 and TRBJ2-1, is DSGVTQTPKHLITATGQRVTLRCSPRSGDLSVYWYQQSLDQGLQFLIQYYNGEERAKGNILERFSAQQFPDLHSELNLSSLELGDSALYFCASSPRTSGRTSSYNEQFFGPGTRLTVL.

This clone was seen only a few times. The V gene is TRBV12-3 or TRBV12-4, the J gene TRBJ2-1; 8 bases line up with TRBD2. This CDR3 is 13 amino acids long. Trimming cost V 6 bases and J 6 bases; bases outside gene matches: 4. The CDR3 region has the DNA TGTGCCAGCAGCAGGGGACTAGTCAATGAGCAGTTCTTC. This encodes CASSRGLVNEQFF.

This rearrangement joins TRBV7-9 to TRBJ1-3, with unresolved D. The CDR3 spans 11 residues. V lost 5 bases to trimming and J lost 4 bases, with 3 bases between them. The germline V gene encodes CDR1 SEHNR and CDR2 FQNEAQ (reference sequence). CDR3 DNA sequence: TGTGCCAGCAGCCCAGGAAACACCATATATTTT. It codes for CASSPGNTIYF.

The chain couples TRBV15 to TRBJ2-1; 7 positions match TRBD2. This CDR3 is built from 17 residues. CDR1 and CDR2 from the germline V gene are LNHNV and YYDKDF (reference sequence). Losses at the gene ends were 1 base for V and 10 bases for J; bases not matched to a gene: 16. The CDR3 nucleotides are TGTGCCACCAGCAGAGGGTTCGGAGGGCTAGCGGTGCGGGAGCAGTTCTTC. This codes for CATSRGFGGLAVREQFF.

J is TRBJ1-4 and V is TRBV7-9; no clear D gene. CDR3 length equals 13 residues. V was clipped by 1 base and J by 7 bases, with 7 bases between them. Germline V lookup: CDR1 SEHNR, CDR2 FQNEAQ (reference sequence). Written as DNA, the CDR3 is TGTGCCAGCAGCTTAGTTGTTCGTGAAAAACTGTTTTTT. Its protein product is CASSLVVREKLFF. Supplemented by reference TRBV7-9 and TRBJ1-4, the full variable domain reads DTGVSQNPRHKITKRGQNVTFRCDPISEHNRLYWYRQTLGQGPEFLTYFQNEAQLEKSRLLSDRFSAERPKGSFSTLEIQRTEQGDSAMYLCASSLVVREKLFFGSGTQLSVL.

The V gene is TRBV7-2, the J gene TRBJ2-7; D might be TRBD2 (5 bases). CDR1 SGHTA and CDR2 FQGNSA come from the germline V gene. V lost 5 bases and J lost 5, with 13 bases in between. There are 13 residues in the CDR3. The CDR3 DNA reads TGTGCCAGCAGCGCTCGGACTTTTGACGAGCAGTACTTC. Translated, it gives CASSARTFDEQYF.

The chain couples TRBV19 to TRBJ2-7; D may be TRBD1 (6 bases). V dropped 6 bases and J dropped 2 bases, with 17 bases sitting between them. The CDR3 extends over 15 amino acids. Looked up from germline, CDR1 is LNHDA and CDR2 is SQIVND (reference sequence). Written as DNA, the CDR3 is TGTGCCAGTAGCTCATCCATGGACAGTGCCTACGAGCAGTACTTC. Translation gives CASSSSMDSAYEQYF.

The V and J genes are TRBV14 and TRBJ1-1; 9 positions agree with TRBD1. The V segment lost 3 bases and the J segment 11 bases; nucleotides outside the gene matches: 13. The CDR3 contains 15 residues. Germline V gene lookup returns CDR1 SGHDN and CDR2 FVKESK. This CDR3 is CASSHESGTGFGAFF. The CDR3 DNA is TGTGCCAGCAGCCACGAATCCGGGACAGGGTTCGGCGCTTTCTTT.

The chain employs TRBV7-9 and TRBJ1-5; D perhaps matches TRBD1 (6 bases). The CDR3 is 14 amino acids. Per germline, CDR1 SEHNR and CDR2 FQNEAQ (reference sequence). Trimming pared 7 bases from V and 0 bases from J, leaving 10 bases between. The CDR3: CASTQTGSNQPQHF. CDR3 in DNA: TGTGCCAGCACCCAGACAGGTAGCAATCAGCCCCAGCATTTT.

V gene TRBV6-5 combines with J gene TRBJ1-2; 7 bases are shared with TRBD1. CDR3 length equals 16 residues. Germline CDR1 reads MNHEY; CDR2 reads SVGAGI. The trim removed 0 bases at V and 7 bases at J, leaving 11 bases unmatched. In nucleotides, the CDR3 is TGTGCCAGCAGTTACTCGATCCTAGACAGGGCGGCTGGCTACACCTTC. This gives the protein CASSYSILDRAAGYTF.

V and J are TRBV2 and TRBJ1-1, with D possibly being TRBD1 (5 bases). V was clipped by 5 bases and J by 7 bases, with 23 bases between them. Germline V CDR1 and CDR2: SNHLY, FYNNEI. The CDR3 runs 16 residues. CDR3 in amino acids: CASSSLGRDSLSEAFF. CDR3 DNA: TGTGCCAGCAGTTCCCTTGGGAGGGACTCACTGAGTGAAGCTTTCTTT.

This clone appeared once. The chain uses TRBV7-9 and TRBJ2-7; 7 bases align to TRBD1. The CDR3 contains 17 residues. The junction had 11 bases not matched to a gene; V was cut back by 1 base and J by 2 bases. Germline values: CDR1 SEHNR, CDR2 FQNEAQ (reference sequence). CDR3 DNA sequence: TGTGCCAGCAGCTTAGAAATATATGGGACAGAAACCTACGAGCAGTACTTC. Encoded protein: CASSLEIYGTETYEQYF.

This chain joins TRBV5-6 and TRBJ2-3, with D unresolved. In germline, CDR1 is SGHDT, CDR2 YYEEEE. This CDR3 is built from 12 residues. Trimming removed 0 bases from V and 11 bases from J, with 10 bases in between. CDR3 in DNA: TGTGCCAGCAGCTTGGGGGCCGGAAGGCAGTATTTT. It yields the protein CASSLGAGRQYF.

The genes are TRBV11-2 and TRBJ1-1; weak D call: TRBD1 (5 bases). This CDR3 comprises 14 residues. The germline V gene has CDR1 SGHAT and CDR2 FQNNGV. Trimming removed 5 bases from V and 1 base from J, with 11 bases in between. Here the CDR3 DNA reads TGTGCCAGCAGCCGACGAGACAGGAACACTGAAGCTTTCTTT. Protein: CASSRRDRNTEAFF.

V is TRBV10-3 and J is TRBJ2-7, with TRBD2 matching over 7 bases. This CDR3 spans 12 amino acids. V gave up 10 bases and J gave up 3 bases; unmatched junction bases: 6. Germline lookup yields CDR1 ENHRY and CDR2 SYGVKD. CDR3 nucleotides: TGTGCCACGGGGGAGGGCCGCTACGAGCAGTACTTC. Its protein product is CATGEGRYEQYF.

This clone came up a few times. The CDR3 nucleotides are TGTGCCAGCAGCGAAACAGGGTCTGGTAATTCACCCCTCCACTTT. Translation: CASSETGSGNSPLHF. This chain uses TRBV5-4 with TRBJ1-6; D possibly corresponds to TRBD1 (6 bases). V lost 4 bases to trimming and J lost 6 bases, with 14 bases between them. Germline V gene sequence: CDR1 SGHNT, CDR2 YYREEE (reference sequence). The CDR3 loop spans 15 amino acids.